One sample yielded the 7 T cell receptor beta chains listed below, sequenced in a study of T cells in tuberculosis. TCRdb keeps only in-frame clones here, not all; method: immunoSEQ multiplex PCR. The data contain tens of thousands of clones, more than 80% of them singletons. The sequenced material came from PBMCs. The receptors were gathered from a donor aged 5 to 30 with latent tuberculosis or without tuberculosis infection.

The chain uses TRBV5-1 and TRBJ2-7; the match to TRBD1 covers 8 bases. Germline values: CDR1 SGHRS, CDR2 YFSETQ. This CDR3 region has 16 residues. J was trimmed by 4 bases and V by 3 bases; bases with no gene match: 12. CDR3 amino acids: CASSWAVSQGGYEQYF. In DNA, the CDR3 is TGCGCCAGCAGCTGGGCCGTATCACAGGGGGGATACGAGCAGTACTTC.

This chain connects TRBV4-3 to TRBJ2-7; a possible D gene is TRBD1 (5 bases). Between the trimmed V and J ends, which lost 1 base and 2 bases, there was a span of 9 bases. The germline V gene has CDR1 LGHNA and CDR2 YSLEER. The CDR3 consists of 14 residues. The CDR3 coding sequence is TGCGCCAGCAGCCAAGTATCCAGGGCCTACGAGCAGTACTTC. Residues: CASSQVSRAYEQYF.

The rearrangement links TRBV2 to TRBJ1-2; 7 nucleotides align to TRBD1. V was pared by 6 bases and J by 10 bases, with 5 bases of the junction left unmatched. The CDR3 is made up of 11 amino acids. CDR1 and CDR2 from the germline V gene are SNHLY and FYNNEI. The CDR3 protein is CASRQGPNYTF. CDR3 nucleotide sequence: TGTGCCAGCAGACAGGGGCCGAACTACACCTTC.

This chain links TRBV4-1 with TRBJ1-2; D unclear. CDR1 MGHRA and CDR2 YSYEKL come from the germline V gene. V was trimmed by 3 bases and J by 4 bases, leaving 15 bases between them. The CDR3 is 15 amino acids. DNA for the CDR3: TGCGCCAGCAGCCAGGTAACCCAAGCACTCTATGGCTACACCTTC. Its protein product is CASSQVTQALYGYTF.

The gene calls are TRBV7-6 and TRBJ1-3; possibly TRBD1 for D (6 bases). V lost 1 base and J 2 bases, leaving 12 bases between the germline ends. Germline values: CDR1 SGHVS, CDR2 FNYEAQ. The length of the CDR3 is 16 residues. The CDR3 sequence: CASSLGGSGAGNTIYF. Here the CDR3 DNA reads TGTGCCAGCAGCTTAGGGGGGTCAGGGGCTGGAAACACCATATATTTT.

The chain uses TRBV5-1 and TRBJ1-1, with D perhaps matching TRBD1 (5 bases). Per the germline V gene, CDR1 is SGHRS and CDR2 is YFSETQ. The CDR3 covers 14 residues. Between the trimmed V and J ends, which lost 0 bases and 3 bases, there was a span of 9 bases. CDR3 loop: CASSLDRSYTEAFF. The CDR3 DNA follows: TGCGCCAGCAGCTTGGACAGGTCCTACACTGAAGCTTTCTTT.

This clone was recorded only once. The chain recombines TRBV19 with TRBJ1-1, with D perhaps TRBD1 (5 bases). There are 14 residues in the CDR3. The germline V gene encodes CDR1 LNHDA and CDR2 SQIVND (reference sequence). V gave up 5 bases and J gave up 1 base, with 11 bases separating them. In DNA, the CDR3 is TGTGCCAGTAGTCCCAGGGCCTGGAACACTGAAGCTTTCTTT. It translates to CASSPRAWNTEAFF.